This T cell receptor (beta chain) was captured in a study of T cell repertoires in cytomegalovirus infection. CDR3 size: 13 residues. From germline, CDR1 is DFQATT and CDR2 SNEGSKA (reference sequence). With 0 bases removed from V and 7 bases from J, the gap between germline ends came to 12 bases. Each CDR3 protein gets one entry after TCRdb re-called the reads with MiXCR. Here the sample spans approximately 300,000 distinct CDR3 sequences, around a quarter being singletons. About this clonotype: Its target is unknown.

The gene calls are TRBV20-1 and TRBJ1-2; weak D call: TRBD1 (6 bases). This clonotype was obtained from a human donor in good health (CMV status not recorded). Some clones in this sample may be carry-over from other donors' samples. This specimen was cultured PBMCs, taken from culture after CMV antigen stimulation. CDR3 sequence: CSAREQGLGGYTF. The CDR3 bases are TGCAGTGCTAGAGAACAGGGTCTAGGTGGCTACACCTTC.